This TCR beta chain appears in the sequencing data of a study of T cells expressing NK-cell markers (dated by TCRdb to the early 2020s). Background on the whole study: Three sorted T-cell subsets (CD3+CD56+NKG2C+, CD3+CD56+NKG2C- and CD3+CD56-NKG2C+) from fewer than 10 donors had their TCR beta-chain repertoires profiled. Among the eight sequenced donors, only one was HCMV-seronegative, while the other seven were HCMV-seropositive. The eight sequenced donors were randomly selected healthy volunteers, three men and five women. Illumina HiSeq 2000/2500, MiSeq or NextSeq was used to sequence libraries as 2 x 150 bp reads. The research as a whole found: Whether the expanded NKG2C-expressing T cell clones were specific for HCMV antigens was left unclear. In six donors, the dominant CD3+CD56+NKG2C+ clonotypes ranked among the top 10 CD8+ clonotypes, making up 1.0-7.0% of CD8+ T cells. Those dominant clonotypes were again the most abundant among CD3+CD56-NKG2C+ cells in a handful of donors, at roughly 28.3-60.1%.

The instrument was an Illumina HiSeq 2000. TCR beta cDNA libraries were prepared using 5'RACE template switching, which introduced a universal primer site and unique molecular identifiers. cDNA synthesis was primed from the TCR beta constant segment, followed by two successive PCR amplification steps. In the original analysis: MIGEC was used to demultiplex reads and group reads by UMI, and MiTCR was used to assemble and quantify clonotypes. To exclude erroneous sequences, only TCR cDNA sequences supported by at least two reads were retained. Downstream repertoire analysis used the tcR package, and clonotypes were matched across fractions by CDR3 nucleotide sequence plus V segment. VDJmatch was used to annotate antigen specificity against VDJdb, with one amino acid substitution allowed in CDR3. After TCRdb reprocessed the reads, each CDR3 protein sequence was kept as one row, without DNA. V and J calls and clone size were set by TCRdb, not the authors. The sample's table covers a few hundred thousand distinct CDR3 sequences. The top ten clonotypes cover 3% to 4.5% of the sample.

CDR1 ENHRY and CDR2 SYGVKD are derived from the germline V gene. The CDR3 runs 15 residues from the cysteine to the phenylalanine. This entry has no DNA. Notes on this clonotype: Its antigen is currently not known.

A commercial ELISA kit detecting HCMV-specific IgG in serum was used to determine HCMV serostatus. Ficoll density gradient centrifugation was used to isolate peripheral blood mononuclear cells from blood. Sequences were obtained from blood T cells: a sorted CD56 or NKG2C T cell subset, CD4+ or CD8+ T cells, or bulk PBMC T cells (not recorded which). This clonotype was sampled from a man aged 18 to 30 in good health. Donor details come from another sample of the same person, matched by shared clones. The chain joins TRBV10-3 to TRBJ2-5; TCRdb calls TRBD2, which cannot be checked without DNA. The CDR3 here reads CAISVTATSAETQYF.